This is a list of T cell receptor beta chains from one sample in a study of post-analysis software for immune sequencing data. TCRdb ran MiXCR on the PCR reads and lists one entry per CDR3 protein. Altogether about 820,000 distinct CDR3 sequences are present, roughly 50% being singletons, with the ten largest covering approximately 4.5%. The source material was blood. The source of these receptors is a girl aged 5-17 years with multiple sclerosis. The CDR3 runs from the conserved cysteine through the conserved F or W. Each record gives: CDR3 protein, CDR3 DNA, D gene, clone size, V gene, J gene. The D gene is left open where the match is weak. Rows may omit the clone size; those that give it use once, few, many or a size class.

CASSGRVGVETQYF	TGTGCCAGCAGCGGCCGAGTTGGGGTCGAGACCCAGTACTTC	NA	NA	TRBV7-8	TRBJ2-5
CASSLRDLLDTQYF	TGTGCCAGCAGTCTCCGGGACCTCTTAGATACGCAGTATTTT	NA	NA	TRBV7-9	TRBJ2-3
CASRLAGYNEQFF	TGCGCCAGCAGACTAGCGGGCTACAATGAGCAGTTCTTC	TRBD2	once	TRBV5-1	TRBJ2-1
CASIGNYGYTF	TGTGCCAGCATTGGAAACTATGGCTACACCTTC	NA	many	TRBV6-5	TRBJ1-2
CSAPTLQGTRSRDTQYF	TGCAGTGCTCCGACCTTGCAGGGTACAAGGTCGAGAGATACGCAGTATTTT	NA	few	TRBV20-1	TRBJ2-3
CASSQISYEQYF	TGTGCCAGCAGTCAGATTTCCTACGAGCAGTACTTC	NA	NA	TRBV12-3/TRBV12-4	TRBJ2-7
CASSLTGASLTDTQYF	TGTGCCAGCAGTTTAACAGGAGCCTCCCTCACAGATACGCAGTATTTT	NA	NA	TRBV6-6	TRBJ2-3
CSTRGLAPAGDTQYF	TGCAGCACCCGCGGACTAGCCCCCGCTGGGGATACGCAGTATTTT	TRBD2	few	TRBV29-1	TRBJ2-3
CASSAGGNEKLFF	TGTGCCAGCAGTGCGGGTGGAAATGAAAAACTGTTTTTT	NA	few	TRBV2	TRBJ1-4
CASSPLESAVYNEQFF	TGTGCCAGCAGTCCCCTTGAATCAGCGGTGTACAATGAGCAGTTCTTC	NA	NA	TRBV12-3/TRBV12-4	TRBJ2-1
CASSQLAGVYNEQFF	TGCGCCAGCAGCCAGCTAGCGGGAGTCTACAATGAGCAGTTCTTC	TRBD2	NA	TRBV5-1	TRBJ2-1
CASSVATWDEQFF	TGTGCCAGCAGCGTAGCTACTTGGGATGAGCAGTTCTTC	NA	few	TRBV9	TRBJ2-1
CASSLVGLGLEQFF	TGTGCCAGCAGCTTGGTGGGGCTAGGTTTGGAGCAGTTCTTC	NA	NA	TRBV5-6	TRBJ2-1
CASSYSPTNTEAFF	TGTGCCAGCAGTTACTCGCCGACGAACACTGAAGCTTTCTTT	NA	NA	TRBV6-2/TRBV6-3	TRBJ1-1
CATSGGRHTATDTQYF	TGTGCCACCAGTGGAGGTCGTCATACGGCAACAGATACGCAGTATTTT	NA	NA	TRBV24-1	TRBJ2-3
CAITGTVGTEAFF	TGTGCCATCACCGGGACAGTTGGAACTGAAGCTTTCTTT	TRBD1	NA	TRBV10-3	TRBJ1-1
CASSPNSREAFF	TGTGCCAGCAGCCCTAACTCTAGGGAAGCTTTCTTT	NA	NA	TRBV12-3/TRBV12-4	TRBJ1-1
CSVVGRGGAETQYF	TGCAGCGTAGTCGGCAGGGGCGGGGCAGAGACCCAGTACTTC	NA	NA	TRBV29-1	TRBJ2-5
CASIRTSGAYNEQFF	TGTGCCAGCATCCGAACTAGCGGGGCCTACAATGAGCAGTTCTTC	TRBD2	NA	TRBV7-9	TRBJ2-1
CASSHIGGKDEQYF	TGCGCCAGCAGCCATATAGGGGGCAAGGACGAGCAGTACTTC	TRBD1	NA	TRBV5-1	TRBJ2-7
CASRRQGANEQFF	TGTGCCAGCAGAAGACAGGGGGCTAATGAGCAGTTCTTC	TRBD1	NA	TRBV6-6	TRBJ2-1
CASSLGLEGAYGYTF	TGCGCCAGCAGCCTGGGTCTGGAGGGGGCTTATGGCTACACCTTC	TRBD1	NA	TRBV5-1	TRBJ1-2
CASSLAAGLASSYNEQFF	TGCGCCAGCAGCTTGGCAGCGGGACTTGCGAGCTCCTACAATGAGCAGTTCTTC	TRBD2	NA	TRBV5-1	TRBJ2-1
CASRPPGGEQYF	TGTGCCTCCAGGCCCCCAGGGGGCGAGCAGTACTTC	TRBD1	few	TRBV10-3	TRBJ2-7
CASSLGQTTSTDTQYF	TGCGCCAGCAGCTTGGGACAGACCACTAGCACAGATACGCAGTATTTT	NA	NA	TRBV5-1	TRBJ2-3
CASSLSVSGNEKLFF	TGTGCCAGCAGCTTATCAGTATCCGGTAATGAAAAACTGTTTTTT	NA	NA	TRBV7-8	TRBJ1-4
CSASPGETQYF	TGCAGTGCCTCACCGGGGGAGACCCAGTACTTC	NA	NA	TRBV20-1	TRBJ2-5
CSARDPRDRVQPQHF	TGCAGTGCTAGAGATCCCAGGGACAGGGTTCAGCCCCAGCATTTT	TRBD1	NA	TRBV20-1	TRBJ1-5
CASSPKGERQYF	TGCGCCAGCAGCCCGAAGGGGGAGAGGCAGTACTTC	NA	NA	TRBV5-1	TRBJ2-5
CASSWRTGQTQYF	TGCGCCAGCAGCTGGAGGACAGGGCAGACCCAGTACTTC	TRBD1	NA	TRBV5-1	TRBJ2-5
CASSPGLAGDPNYNEQFF	TGCGCCAGCAGCCCGGGACTAGCGGGAGACCCGAACTACAATGAGCAGTTCTTC	TRBD2	NA	TRBV5-1	TRBJ2-1
CAISESPQSQYF	TGTGCCATCAGTGAGTCACCACAGAGCCAGTACTTC	NA	NA	TRBV10-3	TRBJ2-7
CSVGGRQTQYF	TGCAGCGTCGGGGGGAGGCAGACCCAGTACTTC	TRBD2	few	TRBV29-1	TRBJ2-5
CSARDSRLQETQYF	TGCAGTGCTAGAGATTCTCGCTTACAAGAGACCCAGTACTTC	NA	NA	TRBV20-1	TRBJ2-5
CAGSQELAGGYNEQFF	TGTGCCGGCAGCCAAGAATTAGCGGGAGGGTACAATGAGCAGTTCTTC	TRBD2	NA	TRBV4-2	TRBJ2-1
CSARDSGSHGYTF	TGCAGTGCTAGAGATTCAGGGAGCCATGGCTACACCTTC	NA	NA	TRBV20-1	TRBJ1-2
CASSLGGESEQFF	TGCGCCAGCAGCTTGGGGGGGGAGAGTGAGCAGTTCTTC	NA	NA	TRBV5-1	TRBJ2-1
CSARVQGNYGYTF	TGCAGCGCCCGAGTACAGGGGAACTATGGCTACACCTTC	TRBD1	NA	TRBV29-1	TRBJ1-2
CSARAGLAGNYNEQFF	TGCAGTGCTAGAGCTGGACTAGCGGGGAACTACAATGAGCAGTTCTTC	TRBD2	NA	TRBV20-1	TRBJ2-1
CAIALGAITDTQYF	TGTGCCATAGCACTGGGCGCCATCACAGATACGCAGTATTTT	NA	NA	TRBV6-2/TRBV6-3	TRBJ2-3
CASSPVASYNSPLHF	TGTGCCAGCAGCCCCGTGGCATCCTATAATTCACCCCTCCACTTT	NA	few	TRBV7-2	TRBJ1-6
CACSPPLQGDTQYF	TGTGCCTGCTCACCACCTCTACAGGGGGATACGCAGTATTTT	TRBD1	NA	TRBV18	TRBJ2-3
CASSKMPIGANYGYTF	TGTGCCAGCAGCAAGATGCCGATAGGGGCTAACTATGGCTACACCTTC	NA	NA	TRBV12-3/TRBV12-4	TRBJ1-2
CASSPYAGGPRDTQYF	TGCGCCAGCAGCCCATATGCGGGGGGGCCCAGAGATACGCAGTATTTT	TRBD2	NA	TRBV5-1	TRBJ2-3
CASSYTALSHEQYF	TGTGCCAGCAGTTATACAGCGTTGTCCCACGAGCAGTACTTC	NA	NA	TRBV6-5	TRBJ2-7